The sample holds a few counts of the clone carrying this T cell receptor beta chain. The CDR3 contains 16 residues. The germline gives CDR1 SGHTA, CDR2 FQGTGA. V trimming: 1 base; J trimming: 4 bases; junction bases outside the gene matches: 5. This entry belongs to a study of cytomegalovirus exposure and HLA in healthy donors. Researchers ran the PCR with 60 Vbeta and 13 Jbeta primers. The data were produced by immunoSEQ multiplex PCR, yet TCRdb's version contains in-frame clones alone and is incomplete. The sample lists about 120,000 clones, around 10% occurring once. The sequenced sample consisted of PBMCs. The genes are TRBV7-3 and TRBJ2-1, with 9 nucleotides matching TRBD2. The clonotype was recovered from a man aged 25-40 years in good health and CMV-seronegative. The DNA for the CDR3 is TGTGCCAGCAGCTTAAACGCGGGAGGGGGATACAATGAGCAGTTCTTC. Its translation is CASSLNAGGGYNEQFF.